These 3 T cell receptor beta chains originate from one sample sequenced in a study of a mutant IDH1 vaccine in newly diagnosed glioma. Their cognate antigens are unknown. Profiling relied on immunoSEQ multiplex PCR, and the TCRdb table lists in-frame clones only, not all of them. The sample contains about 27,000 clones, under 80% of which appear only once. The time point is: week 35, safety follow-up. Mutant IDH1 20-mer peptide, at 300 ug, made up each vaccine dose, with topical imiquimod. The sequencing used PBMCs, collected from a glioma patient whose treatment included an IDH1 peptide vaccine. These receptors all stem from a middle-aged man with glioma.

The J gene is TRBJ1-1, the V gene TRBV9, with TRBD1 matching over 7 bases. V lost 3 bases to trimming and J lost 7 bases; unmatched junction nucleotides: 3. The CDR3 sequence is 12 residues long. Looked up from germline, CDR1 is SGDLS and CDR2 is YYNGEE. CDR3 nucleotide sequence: TGTGCCAGCAGCGGGGGGGACAGTGAAGCTTTCTTT. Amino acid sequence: CASSGGDSEAFF. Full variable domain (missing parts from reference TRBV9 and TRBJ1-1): DSGVTQTPKHLITATGQRVTLRCSPRSGDLSVYWYQQSLDQGLQFLIQYYNGEERAKGNILERFSAQQFPDLHSELNLSSLELGDSALYFCASSGGDSEAFFGQGTRLTVV.

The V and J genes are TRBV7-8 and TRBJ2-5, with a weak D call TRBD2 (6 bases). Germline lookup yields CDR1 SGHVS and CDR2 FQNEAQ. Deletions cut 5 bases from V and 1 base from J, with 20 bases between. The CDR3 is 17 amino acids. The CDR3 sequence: CASSPRRVWPGQETQYF. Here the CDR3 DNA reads TGTGCCAGCAGCCCGCGGAGGGTGTGGCCAGGCCAAGAGACCCAGTACTTC.

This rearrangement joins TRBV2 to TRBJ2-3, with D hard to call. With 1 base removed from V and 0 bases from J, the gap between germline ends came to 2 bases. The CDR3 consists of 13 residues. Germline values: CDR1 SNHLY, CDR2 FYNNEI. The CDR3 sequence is CASSEGSTDTQYF. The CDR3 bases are TGTGCCAGCAGTGAAGGGAGCACAGATACGCAGTATTTT.